These T cell receptor beta chains were read from a single sample in a study of vaccination and CD4 T cells after COVID-19. One entry per CDR3 protein, called by TCRdb with MiXCR from the PCR reads. The data contain over 7,000 distinct CDR3 sequences, about 39% of them seen just once; the ten biggest clones take up 30% to 35%. Their specific antigens are unknown. Sequenced input: CD4+ T cells from blood, cultured in vitro. The source is a human donor in good health. CDR3s include the opening cysteine and the closing phenylalanine or tryptophan. D genes are given only for firm matches. Only part of the rows carry a size: once, few, many, or a class if the clone is expanded.

j_gene	len	v_gene	abundance	d_gene	CDR3aa	CDR3nt
TRBJ2-3	15	TRBV20-1	few	TRBD1	CSARVGDRVFNTQYF	TGCAGTGCTAGAGTGGGGGACAGGGTCTTCAATACGCAGTATTTT
TRBJ1-6	13	TRBV28	-	TRBD1	CASSLDRVSPLHF	TGTGCCAGCAGCCTCGACAGGGTTTCACCCCTCCACTTT
TRBJ2-1	15	TRBV7-3	-	-	CASSLRDGTYNEQFF	TGTGCCAGCAGCTTAAGGGACGGTACCTACAATGAGCAGTTCTTC
TRBJ1-6	13	TRBV28	few	-	CASTEGLNSPLHF	TGTGCCAGCACCGAGGGTCTTAATTCACCCCTCCACTTT
TRBJ1-2	17	TRBV12-3/TRBV12-4	-	TRBD1	CASSLFPLGQDNYGYTF	TGTGCCAGCAGTTTATTCCCCCTTGGACAGGACAACTATGGCTACACCTTC
TRBJ2-5	16	TRBV7-3	-	TRBD1	CASSLTGGTERETQYF	TGTGCCAGCAGCCTTACAGGGGGCACCGAACGGGAGACCCAGTACTTC
TRBJ2-3	16	TRBV6-2/TRBV6-3	-	-	CASSYSRTALTDTQYF	TGTGCCAGCAGTTACTCTCGGACAGCGTTGACAGATACGCAGTATTTT
TRBJ2-1	16	TRBV20-1	-	TRBD2	CSARGAGSRSYNEQFF	TGCAGTGCTAGGGGAGCGGGATCAAGGTCCTACAATGAGCAGTTCTTC
TRBJ2-3	16	TRBV7-9	few	TRBD1	CASSDSQGSWPDTQYF	TGTGCCAGCAGCGATTCACAGGGGTCGTGGCCAGATACGCAGTATTTT
TRBJ2-7	13	TRBV10-3	-	TRBD1	CAINGQAPYEQYF	TGTGCCATCAATGGACAGGCCCCCTACGAGCAGTACTTC
TRBJ1-1	8	TRBV20-1	few	-	CSARDGFF	TGCAGTGCTAGAGATGGTTTCTTT
TRBJ2-7	14	TRBV11-2	-	-	CASSLGDINYEQYF	TGTGCCAGCAGCTTAGGAGACATCAACTACGAGCAGTACTTC
TRBJ1-5	14	TRBV27	-	TRBD1	CASGRTGLFQPQHF	TGTGCCAGCGGAAGGACAGGGTTATTTCAGCCCCAGCATTTT
TRBJ2-2	13	TRBV20-1	few	-	CSARTTSTGELFF	TGCAGTGCTAGGACTACAAGCACCGGGGAGCTGTTTTTT
TRBJ1-1	15	TRBV7-9	few	TRBD1	CASSLGQGAGTEAFF	TGTGCCAGCAGCTTAGGACAGGGGGCAGGGACTGAAGCTTTCTTT
TRBJ1-1	15	TRBV19	-	TRBD1	CASSPTYRGNTEAFF	TGTGCCAGTAGTCCGACTTACAGGGGGAACACTGAAGCTTTCTTT
TRBJ2-5	14	TRBV7-2	-	-	CASSWDLRQETQYF	TGTGCCAGCAGCTGGGACTTACGCCAAGAGACCCAGTACTTC
TRBJ2-5	11	TRBV25-1	-	-	CARSGAETQYF	TGTGCCAGGAGTGGGGCGGAGACCCAGTACTTC
TRBJ1-3	14	TRBV20-1	-	-	CSARWKTSGNTIYF	TGCAGTGCTAGATGGAAAACATCTGGAAACACCATATATTTT
TRBJ1-5	16	TRBV19	-	-	CASSITDTYSNQPQHF	TGTGCCAGTAGTATCACGGACACCTATAGCAATCAGCCCCAGCATTTT
TRBJ1-6	16	TRBV4-2	medium-sized	TRBD1	CARGRGQGSYNSPLHF	TGTGCCAGAGGAAGGGGACAGGGCTCCTATAATTCACCCCTCCACTTT
TRBJ1-5	13	TRBV7-9	medium-sized	-	CASSDIPNQPQHF	TGTGCCAGCAGCGACATACCAAATCAGCCCCAGCATTTT
TRBJ2-2	14	TRBV19	-	-	CASSPGTYGGELFF	TGTGCCAGTAGTCCCGGGACCTACGGCGGGGAGCTGTTTTTT
TRBJ2-5	16	TRBV4-2	-	TRBD2	CASSQGTSGREETQYF	TGTGCCAGCAGCCAAGGGACTAGCGGGAGGGAAGAGACCCAGTACTTC
TRBJ1-2	16	TRBV5-4	-	-	CASSFGLSGSNYGYTF	TGTGCCAGCAGCTTTGGCCTTTCGGGGTCTAACTATGGCTACACCTTC
TRBJ1-5	13	TRBV19	-	-	CASSIGWGKGQHF	TGTGCCAGTAGTATAGGGTGGGGGAAGGGCCAGCATTTT
TRBJ2-3	14	TRBV30	-	TRBD2	CAWSALAGSGTQYF	TGTGCCTGGAGTGCCTTAGCGGGATCAGGTACGCAGTATTTT
TRBJ2-5	12	TRBV20-1	-	TRBD1	CSVRTGQETQYF	TGCAGTGTACGGACAGGTCAAGAGACCCAGTACTTC
TRBJ2-7	11	TRBV27	-	TRBD1	CASSQGDEQYF	TGTGCCAGCAGCCAGGGGGACGAGCAGTACTTC